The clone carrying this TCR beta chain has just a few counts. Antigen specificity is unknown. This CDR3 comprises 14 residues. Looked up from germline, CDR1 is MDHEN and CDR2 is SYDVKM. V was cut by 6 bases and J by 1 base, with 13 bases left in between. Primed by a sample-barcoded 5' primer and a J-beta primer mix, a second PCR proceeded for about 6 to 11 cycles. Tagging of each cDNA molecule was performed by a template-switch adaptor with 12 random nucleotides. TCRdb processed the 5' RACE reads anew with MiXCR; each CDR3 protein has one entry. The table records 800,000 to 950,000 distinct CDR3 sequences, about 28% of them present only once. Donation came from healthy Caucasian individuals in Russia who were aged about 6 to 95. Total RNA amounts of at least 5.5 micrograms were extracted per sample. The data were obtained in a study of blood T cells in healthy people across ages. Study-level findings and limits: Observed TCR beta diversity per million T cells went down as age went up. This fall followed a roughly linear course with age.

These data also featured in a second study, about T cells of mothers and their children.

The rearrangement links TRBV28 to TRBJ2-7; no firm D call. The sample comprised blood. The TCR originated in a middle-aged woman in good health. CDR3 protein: CASRAGPRSYEQYF. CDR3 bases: TGTGCCAGCAGAGCCGGGCCTCGGTCCTACGAGCAGTACTTC.